This section outlines one T cell receptor (beta chain) sequence together with its context. Its antigen is not identified. Clones were read by immunoSEQ multiplex PCR, and TCRdb kept only the in-frame ones, dropping some. The sample gives roughly 150,000 clones, 85% to 90% of which show up once; 3% to 3.5% is in the top ten. These data belong to a study of cytomegalovirus exposure and HLA in healthy donors. Study results and limitations: Under in vitro conditions, three CMV-associated chains were confirmed as specific for CMV antigens. Usually a TCR sequence was rare, but some public TCRs were found in many donors. Subsequent analysis revealed that first-cohort TCR clusters tended to co-occur in the 90 to 150 validation repertoires.

V gave up 0 bases and J gave up 6 bases; unmatched junction bases: 5. Germline V gene lookup returns CDR1 GTSNPN and CDR2 SVGIG (reference sequence). This CDR3 has 14 residues. What was sequenced was PBMCs. This chain connects TRBV30 to TRBJ1-2; 9 bases align to TRBD1. The TCR was taken from a woman between 18 and 29 years old in good health and CMV-seropositive. For the CDR3, the DNA is TGTGCCTGGAGTGTATTCCGGGACAGGGATGGCTACACCTTC. Translated, it gives CAWSVFRDRDGYTF.